These 3 T cell receptor beta chains share one sample of origin, sequenced in a study of molecular identifiers for immune sequencing clone quantification. From the PCR reads, TCRdb called clonotypes with MiXCR, one entry per CDR3 protein. The sample holds about 640,000 distinct CDR3 sequences, just under 20% seen once. The specimen sequenced was naive CD8+ T cells from blood, with Jurkat cell RNA spiked in. Subset meaning: FACS-sorted CD8+CD4-CCR7+CD45RA+ naive T cells. Source of these receptors: a human donor in good health. Some libraries in this study had Jurkat cell RNA spiked in.

Ten or more counts support this clonotype. CDR3 in DNA: TGTGCCAGCAGCCCTGGACTAGCGGGGGACCAAGAGACCCAGTACTTC. It yields the protein CASSPGLAGDQETQYF. The V call is TRBV7-3, the J call TRBJ2-5; 13 nucleotides agree with TRBD2. Germline loops: CDR1 SGHTA, CDR2 FQGTGA. V was pared by 5 bases and J by 0 bases, with 3 bases of the junction left unmatched. The CDR3 totals 16 residues.

Turning to this clonotype: Sequence at one end of the junction differs from germline and may be a read error. The chain has TRBV6-1 and TRBJ2-1, with D uncertain. Germline values: CDR1 MNHNS, CDR2 SASEGT. The CDR3 totals 15 residues. CDR3 region: CASGEEVLSYNEQFF. In DNA, the CDR3 is TGTGCCAGCGGTGAAGAGGTGCTCTCCTACAATGAGCAGTTCTTC.

This clonotype was seen only once. It may be a read error: a sequence one base away is much more abundant. The rearrangement links TRBV19 to TRBJ2-5; D may be TRBD2 (6 bases). Germline V gene data show CDR1 as LNHDA and CDR2 as SQIVND (reference sequence). The CDR3 is made up of 17 amino acids. DNA for the CDR3: TGTGCCAGTAGGCTTGGAGGGCCGTGGGGGACCCAAGAGACCCAGTCCTTC. Protein product: CASRLGGPWGTQETQSF.